This TCR beta chain was obtained from a study of T cell repertoires in cytomegalovirus infection. The study, taken as a whole, reports: Dominating the ex vivo response were HLA-C-restricted CMV-specific TCR beta clonotypes.

Per germline, CDR1 DFQATT and CDR2 SNEGSKA (reference sequence). Trimming took 6 bases from V and 4 from J, leaving 15 bases between them. The CDR3 consists of 13 residues. TCRdb reprocessed the reads via MiXCR and lists one record per CDR3 protein. The sample holds around 210,000 distinct CDR3 sequences, roughly 6.5% seen once. This clonotype was counted ten times or more. The antigen remains unidentified. This sequence joins TRBV20-1 and TRBJ1-1; D gene ambiguous. The sample taken for sequencing was PBMCs. This TCR was sampled from a human donor in good health (CMV status not recorded). Some clones in this sample may be carry-over from other donors' samples. DNA of the CDR3: TGCAGTGCCCGCCACGACCCGGTCACTGAAGCTTTCTTT. It yields the protein CSARHDPVTEAFF.